This T cell receptor beta chain was captured in a study of cytomegalovirus exposure and HLA in healthy donors. About the research overall: Clustering assigned about 79% of the approximately 400 genotyped donors to the Caucasian-associated ancestry cluster. Study findings and constraints: Indistinguishable V segments, including TRBV6-2 and TRBV6-3, were excluded. A later analysis linked 15,000 to 20,000 TCR beta sequences to HLA alleles at 0.05 false discovery rate.

PCR was performed using 60 Vbeta and 13 Jbeta primers. Method: immunoSEQ multiplex PCR; TCRdb's copy keeps in-frame clones and lacks some. The profile shows 240,000 or so clones, 80% to 85% of them singletons. There are 16 residues in the CDR3. Germline trimming cut 5 bases from V and 0 bases from J; bases unmatched to any gene: 7. Looked up from germline, CDR1 is MGHRA and CDR2 is YSYEKL. About this clone itself: Its antigen is currently unknown.

The sequence derives from an older woman in good health and CMV-seropositive. This rearrangement joins TRBV4-1 to TRBJ2-1; 7 bases agree with TRBD1. Sequenced: PBMCs. The CDR3 DNA reads as TGCGCCAGCAGCGGATCACAGGGGTTCTCCTACAATGAGCAGTTCTTC. Translating gives CASSGSQGFSYNEQFF.